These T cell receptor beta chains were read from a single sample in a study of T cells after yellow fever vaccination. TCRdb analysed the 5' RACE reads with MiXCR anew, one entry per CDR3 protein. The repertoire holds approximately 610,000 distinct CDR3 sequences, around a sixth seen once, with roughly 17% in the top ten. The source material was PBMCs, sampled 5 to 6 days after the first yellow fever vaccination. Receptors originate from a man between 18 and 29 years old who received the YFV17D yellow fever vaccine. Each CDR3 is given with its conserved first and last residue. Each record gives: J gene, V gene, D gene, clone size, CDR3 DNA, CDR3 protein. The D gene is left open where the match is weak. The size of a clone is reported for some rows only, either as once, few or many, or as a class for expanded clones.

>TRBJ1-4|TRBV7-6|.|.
TGTGCCAGCAGCTTATGGGGGCAGACTAATGAAAAACTGTTTTTT
CASSLWGQTNEKLFF
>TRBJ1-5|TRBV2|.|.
TGTGCCAGCACCCTAGACAGCCAGCAGCCCCAGCATTTT
CASTLDSQQPQHF
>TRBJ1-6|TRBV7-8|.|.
TGTGCCAGCACAGTCTGGAGCTCCTATAATTCACCCCTCCACTTT
CASTVWSSYNSPLHF
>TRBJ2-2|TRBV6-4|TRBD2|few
TGTGCCAGCAAGGCTAGCGGAGACACCGGGGAGCTGTTTTTT
CASKASGDTGELFF
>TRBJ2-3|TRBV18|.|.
TGTGCCAGCTCACCAGGTTTCAGAGATACGCAGTATTTT
CASSPGFRDTQYF
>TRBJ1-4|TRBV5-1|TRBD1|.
TGCGCCAGCAGCATTAACAGGGGTCGAGAAAAACTGTTTTTT
CASSINRGREKLFF
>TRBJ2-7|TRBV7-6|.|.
TGTGCCAGCAGCTCACTAAAAGTGGGCAGGGGAACTTACGAGCAGTACTTC
CASSSLKVGRGTYEQYF
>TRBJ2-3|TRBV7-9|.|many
TGTGCCAGCAGCTCCTACTCGGCCCCCGGCACAGATACGCAGTATTTT
CASSSYSAPGTDTQYF
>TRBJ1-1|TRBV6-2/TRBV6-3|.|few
TGTGCCAGCACGAGGACCACAGTTAACACTGAAGCTTTCTTT
CASTRTTVNTEAFF
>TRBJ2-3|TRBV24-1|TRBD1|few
TGTGCCACCAGTGATTTCCGGACAGGGGGGGATACGCAGTATTTT
CATSDFRTGGDTQYF
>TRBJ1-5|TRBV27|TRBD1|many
TGTGCCAGCCGGGGACAGGGGCATCAGCCCCAGCATTTT
CASRGQGHQPQHF
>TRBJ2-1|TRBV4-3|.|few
TGCGCCAGCAGCCAGGATTGGCTGCGGAATGAGCAGTTCTTC
CASSQDWLRNEQFF
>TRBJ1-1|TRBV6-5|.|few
TGTGCCAGCAGTTACTCGGTAACAGGTCCCCGGGGAGCTTTCTTT
CASSYSVTGPRGAFF
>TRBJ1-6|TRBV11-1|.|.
TGTGCCAGCAGCCTTAATCAGGCGCCACCCCTCCACTTT
CASSLNQAPPLHF
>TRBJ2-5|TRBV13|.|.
TGTGCCAGCAGCTCCAGCCGGGACTTACAAGAGACCCAGTACTTC
CASSSSRDLQETQYF
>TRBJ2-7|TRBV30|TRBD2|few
TGTGCCTGGAAGGGAGGGACGGCTTCCTCCTACGAGCAGTACTTC
CAWKGGTASSYEQYF
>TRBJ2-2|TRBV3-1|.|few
TGTGCCAGCAGCCAAGTAATAGTGTCTGGGGAGCTGTTTTTT
CASSQVIVSGELFF
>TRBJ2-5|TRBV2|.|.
TGTGCCAGCAGTCACTCGCAGGGGGGGGAGACCCAGTACTTC
CASSHSQGGETQYF
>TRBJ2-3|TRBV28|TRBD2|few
TGTGCCAGCAGTTTATCGGGGGGTGGAGATACGCAGTATTTT
CASSLSGGGDTQYF
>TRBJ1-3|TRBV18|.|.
TGTGCCAGCTCACCAATTTCTTCGGACAGTGCAAACACCATATATTTT
CASSPISSDSANTIYF
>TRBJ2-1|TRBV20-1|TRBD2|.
TGCAGTCCCGGGAGTGGTAGCGGGGGAAATGAGCAGTTCTTC
CSPGSGSGGNEQFF
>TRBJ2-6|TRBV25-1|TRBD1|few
TGTGCCAGCAGTGAATGGGGACAGGTGTACTCTGGGGCCAACGTCCTGACTTTC
CASSEWGQVYSGANVLTF
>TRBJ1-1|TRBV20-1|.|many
TGCAGTGCATGGAGGGGGAACACTGAAGCTTTCTTT
CSAWRGNTEAFF
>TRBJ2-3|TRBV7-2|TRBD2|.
TGTGCCAGCAGCATAGGACTAGTCACAGATACGCAGTATTTT
CASSIGLVTDTQYF
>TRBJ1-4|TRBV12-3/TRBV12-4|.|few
TGTGCCAGCAGTTTTTCCAGGTTTATTCGGGGGCACAACGGAGCTAATGAAAAACTGTTTTTT
CASSFSRFIRGHNGANEKLFF
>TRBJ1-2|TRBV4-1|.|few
TGCGCCAGCAGCCAAGAGAAAGCAGGGCTAAACTATGGCTACACCTTC
CASSQEKAGLNYGYTF
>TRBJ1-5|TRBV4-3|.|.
TGCGCCAGCAGCCAAGAAGTAGTATTGGGCAATCAGCCCCAGCATTTT
CASSQEVVLGNQPQHF
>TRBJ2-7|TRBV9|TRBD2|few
TGTGCCAGCAGCGCCGGGAGGGAGCAGTACTTC
CASSAGREQYF
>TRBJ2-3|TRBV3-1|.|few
TGTGCCAGCAGCCACGAACTGTTCACAGATACGCAGTATTTT
CASSHELFTDTQYF
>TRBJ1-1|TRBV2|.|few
TGTGCCAGCAGGGTGGCGGGGAACACTGAAGCTTTCTTT
CASRVAGNTEAFF
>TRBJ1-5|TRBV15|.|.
TGTGCCACCCGTTCGGGCAATCAGCCCCAGCATTTT
CATRSGNQPQHF
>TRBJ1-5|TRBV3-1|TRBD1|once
TGTGCCAGCAGCCAAACAGGGGAGGGTCAGCCCCAGCATTTT
CASSQTGEGQPQHF
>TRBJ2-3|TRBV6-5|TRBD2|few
TGTGCCAGCAGTTACGGCTTAGCGGGGGAGATTGATACGCAGTATTTT
CASSYGLAGEIDTQYF
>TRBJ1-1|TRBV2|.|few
TGTGCCAGCAGTGAATTTGGGAACACTGAAGCTTTCTTT
CASSEFGNTEAFF
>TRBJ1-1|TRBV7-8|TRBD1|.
TGTGCCAGCAGCTTAGTAGGGGGCGCCGCTGAAGCTTTCTTT
CASSLVGGAAEAFF
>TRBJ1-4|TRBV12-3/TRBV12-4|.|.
TGTGCCAGCAATGGGGAACTGTTTTTT
CASNGELFF
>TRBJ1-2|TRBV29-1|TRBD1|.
TGCAGCCTCTGGGACAGAGGAGGCTACACCTTC
CSLWDRGGYTF
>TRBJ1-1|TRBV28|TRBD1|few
TGTGCCAGCAGTTTCGGTGACAGGGGATTCACTGAAGCTTTCTTT
CASSFGDRGFTEAFF
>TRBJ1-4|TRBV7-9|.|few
TGTGCCAGCAGCTTAGGAAGTAGTTCAACTAATGAAAAACTGTTTTTT
CASSLGSSSTNEKLFF
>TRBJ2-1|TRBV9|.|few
TGTGCCAGCAGCGCTCCGGGCGGGGGCGTCAATGAGCAGTTCTTC
CASSAPGGGVNEQFF
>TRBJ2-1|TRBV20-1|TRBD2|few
TGCAGTGCCGGCCGTAGCGGGGTTTACAATGAGCAGTTCTTC
CSAGRSGVYNEQFF
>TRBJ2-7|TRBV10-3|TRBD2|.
TGTGCCATCTCCGGGGGGGCCTCCTACGAGCAGTACTTC
CAISGGASYEQYF
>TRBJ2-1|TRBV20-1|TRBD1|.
TGCAGTGCTAGCCTAACCGGACAGGGATACAATGAGCAGTTCTTC
CSASLTGQGYNEQFF
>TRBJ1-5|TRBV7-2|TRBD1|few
TGTGCCAGCAGCTTGGGACAGGTGAATCAGCCCCAGCATTTT
CASSLGQVNQPQHF
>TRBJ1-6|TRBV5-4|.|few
TGTGCCAGCAGCATAGACGAGAATTCACCCCTCCACTTT
CASSIDENSPLHF
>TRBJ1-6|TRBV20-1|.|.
TGCAGTGCTAAAGGGACGGTCTACGGTTCACCCCTCCACTTT
CSAKGTVYGSPLHF
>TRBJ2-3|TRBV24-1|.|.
TGTGCCACCAGTGTGCGGGGGCGCACAGATACGCAGTATTTT
CATSVRGRTDTQYF
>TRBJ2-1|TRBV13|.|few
TGTGCCAGCAGCCCTCAGTATTTGTTCCATGAGCAGTTCTTC
CASSPQYLFHEQFF
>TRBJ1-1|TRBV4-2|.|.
TGTGCCAGCAGCCCGGGGGTTCCCGGTGAAGCTTTCTTT
CASSPGVPGEAFF
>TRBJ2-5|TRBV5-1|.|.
TGCGCCAGCAGCGCAAGACCTGCCTGGGAGACCCAGTACTTC
CASSARPAWETQYF
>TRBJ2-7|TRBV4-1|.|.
TGCGCCAGCAGCCCCATATGGGGCTCCTACGAGCAGTACTTC
CASSPIWGSYEQYF